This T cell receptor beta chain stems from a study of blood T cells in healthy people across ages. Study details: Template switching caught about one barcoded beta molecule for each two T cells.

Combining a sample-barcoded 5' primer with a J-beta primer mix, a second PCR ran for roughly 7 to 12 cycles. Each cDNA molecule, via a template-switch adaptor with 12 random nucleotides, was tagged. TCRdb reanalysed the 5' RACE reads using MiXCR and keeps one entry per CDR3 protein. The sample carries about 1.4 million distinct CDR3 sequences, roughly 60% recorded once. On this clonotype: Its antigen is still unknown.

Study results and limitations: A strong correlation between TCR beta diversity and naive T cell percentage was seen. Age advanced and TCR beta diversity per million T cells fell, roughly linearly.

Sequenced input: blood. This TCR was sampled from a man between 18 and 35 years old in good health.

This chain's CDR3 is CAWSRGEETQYF. As DNA, the CDR3 is TGTGCCTGGAGTCGGGGGGAAGAGACCCAGTACTTC. The chain joins TRBV30 to TRBJ2-7; 7 bases match TRBD2. With the DNA end fitting TRBJ2-5 better, the J assignment may be wrong. The CDR3 covers 12 residues. Germline CDR1 GTSNPN, CDR2 SVGIG (reference sequence).